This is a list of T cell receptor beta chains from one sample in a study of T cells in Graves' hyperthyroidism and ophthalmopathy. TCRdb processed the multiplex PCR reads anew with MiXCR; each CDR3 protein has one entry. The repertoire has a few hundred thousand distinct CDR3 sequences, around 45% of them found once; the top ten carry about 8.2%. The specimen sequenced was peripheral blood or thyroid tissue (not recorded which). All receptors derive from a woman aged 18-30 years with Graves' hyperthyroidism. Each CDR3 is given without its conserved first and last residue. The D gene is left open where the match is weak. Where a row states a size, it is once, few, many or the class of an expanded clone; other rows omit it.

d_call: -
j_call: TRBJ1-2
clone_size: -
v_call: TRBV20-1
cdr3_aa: SARPGGANYGYT

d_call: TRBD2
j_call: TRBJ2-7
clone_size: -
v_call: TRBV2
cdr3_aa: ASSLAGERSYEQY

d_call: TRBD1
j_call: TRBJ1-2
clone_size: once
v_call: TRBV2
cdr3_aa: ASSRDRATPGYT

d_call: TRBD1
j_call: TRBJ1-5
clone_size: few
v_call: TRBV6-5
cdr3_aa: ASSYKGGLSNQPQH

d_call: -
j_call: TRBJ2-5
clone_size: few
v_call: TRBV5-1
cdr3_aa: ASRLSSQETQY

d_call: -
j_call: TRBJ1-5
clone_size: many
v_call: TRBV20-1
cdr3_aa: SAQSGGSNQPQH

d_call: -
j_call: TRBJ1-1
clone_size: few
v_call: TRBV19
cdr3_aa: ASSIEPKAEAF

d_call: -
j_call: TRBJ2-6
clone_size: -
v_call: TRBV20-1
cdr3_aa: SASVGWGANVLT

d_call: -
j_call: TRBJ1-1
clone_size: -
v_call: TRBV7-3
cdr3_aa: ASSQDQRSKAF

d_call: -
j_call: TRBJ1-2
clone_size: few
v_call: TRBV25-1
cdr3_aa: ASSGGAIGYT

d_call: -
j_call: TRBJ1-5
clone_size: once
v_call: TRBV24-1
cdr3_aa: ASRGAFWGNQPQH

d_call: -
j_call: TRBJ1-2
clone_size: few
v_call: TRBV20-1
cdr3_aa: SADEGAAYGYT

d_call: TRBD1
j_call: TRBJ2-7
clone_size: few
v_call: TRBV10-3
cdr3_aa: ASSYSPGTGSYEQY

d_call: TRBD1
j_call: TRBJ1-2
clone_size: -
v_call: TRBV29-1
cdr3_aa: SVGGTGPSNYGYT

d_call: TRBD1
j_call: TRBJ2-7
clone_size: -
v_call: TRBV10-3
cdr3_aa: ASSLGQGDPYEQY

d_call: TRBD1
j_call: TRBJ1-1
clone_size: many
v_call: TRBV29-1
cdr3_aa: SVEGRGHLNTEAF

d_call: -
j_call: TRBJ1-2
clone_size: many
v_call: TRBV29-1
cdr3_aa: SVERGADWYT

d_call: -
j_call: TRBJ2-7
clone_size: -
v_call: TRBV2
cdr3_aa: ASSRIGGTYEQY

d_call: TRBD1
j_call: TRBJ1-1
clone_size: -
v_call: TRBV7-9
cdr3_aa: ASSLDGTGISTEAF

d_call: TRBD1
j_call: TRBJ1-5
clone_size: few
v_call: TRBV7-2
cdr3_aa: ASSPPGQRNQPQH

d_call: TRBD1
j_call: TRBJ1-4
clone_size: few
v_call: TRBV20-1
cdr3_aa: SARPLDRVGKLF

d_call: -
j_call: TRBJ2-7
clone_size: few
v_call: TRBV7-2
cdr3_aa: ASSFFPGFPYEQY

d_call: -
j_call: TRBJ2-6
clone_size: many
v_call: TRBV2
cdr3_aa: ASSYSSGANVLT

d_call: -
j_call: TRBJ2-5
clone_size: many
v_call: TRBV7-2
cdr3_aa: ASSETGTQETQY

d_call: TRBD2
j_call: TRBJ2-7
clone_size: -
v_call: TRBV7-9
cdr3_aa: ASSSTLGLRAGYEQY

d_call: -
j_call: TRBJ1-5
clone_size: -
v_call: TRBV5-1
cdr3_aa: ASSLGLRGNQPQH

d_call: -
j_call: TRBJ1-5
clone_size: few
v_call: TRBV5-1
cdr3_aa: ASSLGVTGGRQPQH

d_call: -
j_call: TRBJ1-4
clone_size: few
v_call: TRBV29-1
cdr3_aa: SVWSGVNEKLF

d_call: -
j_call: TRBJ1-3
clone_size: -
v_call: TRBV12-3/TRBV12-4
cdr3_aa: ASDGNGNTIY

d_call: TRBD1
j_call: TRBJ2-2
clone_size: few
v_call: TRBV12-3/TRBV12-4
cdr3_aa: ASSSRDRDTGELF

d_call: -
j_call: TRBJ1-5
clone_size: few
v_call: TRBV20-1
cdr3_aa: SATQGNLQH

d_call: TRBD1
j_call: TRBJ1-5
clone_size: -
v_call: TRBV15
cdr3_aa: ATSRDLWGSGQRNQPQH

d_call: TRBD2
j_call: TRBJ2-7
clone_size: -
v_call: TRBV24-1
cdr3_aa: ATSVDQLAGEREQY

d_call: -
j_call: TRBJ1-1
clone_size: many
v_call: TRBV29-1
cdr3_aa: SVELAAPSLEAF

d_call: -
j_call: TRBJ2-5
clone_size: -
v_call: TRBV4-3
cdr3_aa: ASSPERGTQY

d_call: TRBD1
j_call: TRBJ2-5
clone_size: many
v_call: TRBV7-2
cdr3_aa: ASSSLSAGTGGETQY

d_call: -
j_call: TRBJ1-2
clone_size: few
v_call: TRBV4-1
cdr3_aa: ASSQDRRDNYGYT

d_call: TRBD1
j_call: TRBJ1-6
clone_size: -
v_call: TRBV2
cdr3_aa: ASIGQGFYSPLH

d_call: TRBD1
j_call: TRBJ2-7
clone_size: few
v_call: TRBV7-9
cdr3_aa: ASRDGTGSPEQY

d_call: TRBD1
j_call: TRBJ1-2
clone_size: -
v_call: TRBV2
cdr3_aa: ASKGTGVYGYT

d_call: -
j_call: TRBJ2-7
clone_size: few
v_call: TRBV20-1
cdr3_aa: SASLDGSYEQY